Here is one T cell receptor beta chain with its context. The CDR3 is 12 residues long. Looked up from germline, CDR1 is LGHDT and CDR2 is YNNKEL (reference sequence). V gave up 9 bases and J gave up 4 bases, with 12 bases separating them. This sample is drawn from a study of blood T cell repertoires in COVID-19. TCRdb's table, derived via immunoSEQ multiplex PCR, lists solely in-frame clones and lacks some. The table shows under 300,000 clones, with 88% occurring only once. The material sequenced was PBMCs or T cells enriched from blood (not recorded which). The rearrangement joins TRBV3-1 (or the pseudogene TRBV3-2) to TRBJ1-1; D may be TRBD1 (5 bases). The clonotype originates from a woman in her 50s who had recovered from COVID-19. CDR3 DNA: TGTGCCAGTGGGTCAGGGATCACTGAAGCTTTCTTT. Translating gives CASGSGITEAFF.